One and the same sample provided the 9 T cell receptor beta chains below, sequenced in a study of blood T cell repertoires in COVID-19. Clones were read by immunoSEQ multiplex PCR, and TCRdb kept only the in-frame ones, dropping some. The data contain approximately 250,000 clones, about 89% of them seen just once; the ten biggest clones take up roughly 8.5%. Sequencing was done on a sample of peripheral blood. The receptor source for this set is a man between 40 and 49 years old with active or convalescent COVID-19.

The chain employs TRBV9 and TRBJ1-2; D is perhaps TRBD1 (6 bases). V gave up 4 bases and J gave up 5 bases, with 15 bases separating them. The CDR3 contains 14 residues. From germline, CDR1 is SGDLS and CDR2 YYNGEE. The CDR3 DNA is TGTGCCAGCAGCCCCTCGACAGGCCCTTATGGCTACACCTTC. Amino acid sequence: CASSPSTGPYGYTF.

The V call is TRBV15, the J call TRBJ2-1; 9 positions agree with TRBD2. Trimming cost V 5 bases and J 4 bases; bases outside gene matches: 6. The CDR3 length is 15 residues. Looked up from germline, CDR1 is LNHNV and CDR2 is YYDKDF (reference sequence). The CDR3 is CATSVITSGYNEQFF. As DNA, the CDR3 is TGTGCCACCAGCGTGATAACTAGCGGGTACAATGAGCAGTTCTTC.

The chain has TRBV9 and TRBJ1-4, with TRBD1 as a possible D gene (5 bases). The length of the CDR3 is 15 residues. The germline V gene has CDR1 SGDLS and CDR2 YYNGEE. The V and J ends lost 4 bases and 6 bases respectively, with 16 bases between them. This CDR3 is CASSPRGTRDEKLFF. CDR3 bases: TGTGCCAGCAGCCCCCGCGGGACCCGCGATGAAAAACTGTTTTTT.

This clone has a handful of counts. The chain employs TRBV30 and TRBJ2-5, with D unclear. V lost 1 base, J lost 5 bases, and 5 bases lay in between. The CDR3 runs to 11 residues. Germline CDR1 reads GTSNPN; CDR2 reads SVGIG (reference sequence). In nucleotides, the CDR3 is TGTGCCTGGAGTGACTTCGAGACCCAGTACTTC. This translates into CAWSDFETQYF.

The V gene is TRBV25-1, the J gene TRBJ1-5; D gene uncertain. Germline values: CDR1 MGHDK, CDR2 SYGVNS. This CDR3 contains 15 residues. The V end was cut by 5 bases, the J end by 0 bases, with 11 bases between. In DNA, the CDR3 is TGTGCCAGCAGTTCGGGTCCTTATAGCAATCAGCCCCAGCATTTT. It yields the protein CASSSGPYSNQPQHF.

The rearrangement links TRBV19 to TRBJ1-1, with 7 bases fitting TRBD1. Germline values: CDR1 LNHDA, CDR2 SQIVND (reference sequence). The CDR3 has 13 residues. Trimming at V came to 10 bases and at J to 4 bases, leaving 9 bases not matched to a gene. The CDR3 loop reads CAIQTGPGTEAFF. CDR3 sequence (DNA): TGTGCCATACAGACAGGGCCGGGCACTGAAGCTTTCTTT. Filled out from reference TRBV19 and TRBJ1-1, the complete variable domain reads DGGITQSPKYLFRKEGQNVTLSCEQNLNHDAMYWYRQDPGQGLRLIYYSQIVNDFQKGDIAEGYSVSREKKESFPLTVTSAQKNPTAFYLCAIQTGPGTEAFFGQGTRLTVV.

Notes on this clone: The sample has other DNA sequences that encode this CDR3 too. The rearrangement joins TRBV5-1 to TRBJ2-3; weak D call: TRBD2 (6 bases). The CDR3 sequence is 15 residues long. V lost 0 bases to trimming and J lost 0 bases, with 8 bases between them. Germline CDR1 and CDR2: SGHRS and YFSETQ. The CDR3 loop reads CASSLERGSTDTQYF. In nucleotides, the CDR3 is TGCGCCAGCAGCTTGGAACGGGGGAGCACAGATACGCAGTATTTT. The entire variable domain, with the rest obtained from reference TRBV5-1 and TRBJ2-3, is as follows: KAGVTQTPRYLIKTRGQQVTLSCSPISGHRSVSWYQQTPGQGLQFLFEYFSETQRNKGNFPGRFSGRQFSNSRSEMNVSTLELGDSALYLCASSLERGSTDTQYFGPGTRLTVL.

The chain has TRBV24-1 and TRBJ1-2; D call uncertain. Germline loops: CDR1 KGHDR, CDR2 SFDVKD. The CDR3 has 14 amino acids. V dropped 1 base and J dropped 2 bases, with 7 bases sitting between them. The CDR3, as DNA: TGTGCCACCAGTGATTTAGCGTTCAACTATGGCTACACCTTC. It codes for CATSDLAFNYGYTF.

V is TRBV4-2 and J is TRBJ2-5, with 7 bases identical to TRBD2. The V and J ends lost 0 bases and 3 bases, in that order; junction bases with no gene match: 4. CDR3 size: 15 residues. CDR1 and CDR2 (germline): LGHNA, YNFKEQ. In DNA form, the CDR3 reads TGTGCCAGCAGCCAAGAAGCTAGCGGAAAAGAGACCCAGTACTTC. It is translated as CASSQEASGKETQYF.